Presented here are 5 T cell receptor beta chains from one specimen sequenced in a study of T-cell reconstitution after alpha-beta-depleted transplantation in children (dated by TCRdb to between 2015 and 2016). Library prep was done by PCR. The listed sequencing device is Illumina HiSeq 2500. TCR libraries were prepared with molecular barcoding, using unique molecular identifiers to normalize TCRbeta repertoire quantification. The raw public reads went through TCRdb reprocessing: fastp at Q25, MiXCR clone calling, in-frame beta chains kept. A single entry per CDR3 protein holds the most common genes and DNA from its merged rows. For this sample the table gives fewer than 750,000 distinct CDR3 sequences, of which 23% were detected only once. 13% to 15% of the sample comes from the top ten. The treatment or condition label, read with the paper, signifies: allogeneic hematopoietic cell transplantation with graft depleted of TCRalphabeta T cells and CD19 B cells.

The specimen was PBMCs, mostly from graft donor cells, collected 360 days after TCRalphabeta/CD19-depleted stem cell transplant. The source is a boy younger than two who had a stem cell transplant for acute myeloid leukemia, so the T cells may come from the graft donor.

This clonotype was counted ten times or more. The chain has TRBV20-1 and TRBJ2-2, with a possible D match to TRBD2 (7 bases). The CDR3 spans 16 residues. Germline CDR1 is DFQATT and CDR2 is SNEGSKA (reference sequence). V dropped 6 bases and J dropped 1 base, with 18 bases sitting between them. CDR3 amino acids: CSAKRGGARNTGELFF. For the CDR3, the DNA is TGCAGTGCCAAAAGGGGGGGAGCAAGGAACACCGGGGAGCTGTTTTTT.

In this sample, this clonotype turned up a few times. This sequence joins TRBV4-3 and TRBJ2-2; D gene uncertain. The CDR3 extends over 15 amino acids. From germline, CDR1 is LGHNA and CDR2 YSLEER. Trimming removed 4 bases at V and 5 bases at J, with 14 bases between. The CDR3 here is CASSPGSGVTGELFF. Written as DNA, the CDR3 is TGCGCCAGCAGCCCCGGGTCAGGAGTAACCGGGGAGCTGTTTTTT.

This clonotype was recorded a few times. The CDR3 is CASSPRQGRPLHF. CDR3 nucleotides: TGTGCCAGCAGTCCCCGACAGGGACGGCCCCTCCACTTT. V and J are TRBV6-1 and TRBJ1-6; 7 bases fit TRBD1. Germline V CDR1 and CDR2: MNHNS, SASEGT. The trim removed 5 bases at V and 13 bases at J, leaving 8 bases unmatched. The CDR3 is made up of 13 amino acids.

This clonotype was counted at least ten times. V gene TRBV5-5 combines with J gene TRBJ1-5, with a weak D call TRBD1 (5 bases). Deletions cut 4 bases from V and 0 bases from J, with 14 bases between. This CDR3 region has 16 residues. Germline V CDR1 and CDR2: SGHKS, YYEKEE (reference sequence). The CDR3 DNA reads as TGTGCCAGCAGCCCGCTATGGGGGACTAGCAATCAGCCCCAGCATTTT. Protein product: CASSPLWGTSNQPQHF.

The chain links TRBV7-2 to TRBJ2-5, with 8 bases that match TRBD1. The CDR3 is made up of 16 amino acids. CDR1 is SGHTA, CDR2 FQGNSA, per germline. Trimming removed 0 bases from V and 5 bases from J; junction bases left unmatched: 8. CDR3 amino acids: CASSLAGTGPSETQYF. In DNA, the CDR3 is TGTGCCAGCAGCTTAGCGGGGACAGGACCATCGGAGACCCAGTACTTC. The entire variable domain, with the rest obtained from reference TRBV7-2 and TRBJ2-5, is as follows: GAGVSQSPSNKVTEKGKDVELRCDPISGHTALYWYRQSLGQGLEFLIYFQGNSAPDKSGLPSDRFSAERTGGSVSTLTIQRTQQEDSAVYLCASSLAGTGPSETQYFGPGTRLLVL.